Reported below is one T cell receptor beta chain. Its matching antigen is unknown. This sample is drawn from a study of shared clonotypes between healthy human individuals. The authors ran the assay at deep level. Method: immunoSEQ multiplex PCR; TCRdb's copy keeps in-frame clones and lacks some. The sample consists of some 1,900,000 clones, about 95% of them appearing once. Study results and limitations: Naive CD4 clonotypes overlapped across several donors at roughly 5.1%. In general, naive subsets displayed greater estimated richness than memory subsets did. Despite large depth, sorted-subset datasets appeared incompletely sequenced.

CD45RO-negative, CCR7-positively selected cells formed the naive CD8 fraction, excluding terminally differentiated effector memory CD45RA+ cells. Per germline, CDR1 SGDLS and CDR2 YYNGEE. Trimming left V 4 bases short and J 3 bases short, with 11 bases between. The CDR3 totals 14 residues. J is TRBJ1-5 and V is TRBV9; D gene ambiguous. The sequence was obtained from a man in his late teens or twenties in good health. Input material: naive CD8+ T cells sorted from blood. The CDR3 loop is CASSLGPINQPQHF. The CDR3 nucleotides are TGTGCCAGCAGCCTTGGGCCCATCAATCAGCCCCAGCATTTT.